This record covers a single TCR beta chain. Its antigen specificity is not known. Per-nucleotide qualities are absent, and no much larger clonotype sits a single base away. Peripheral blood CD8+ and CD4+ T cells from healthy donors, Susac syndrome patients and multiple sclerosis patients were profiled using high-throughput TCR beta sequencing. The Susac syndrome patients fulfilled recently defined diagnostic criteria for either definite or probable disease. Bulk CD8+ and CD4+ T cells were purified by magnetic negative isolation, whereas CD8+ TEMRA cells were enriched by FACS. Blood was drawn into EDTA tubes, processed within 24 hours, and PBMCs were isolated by density gradient centrifugation. PBMCs intended for TCR sequencing were frozen in liquid nitrogen and were later thawed in a 37 degrees C water bath. Purity of sorted or isolated CD4+, CD8+ and CD8+ TEMRA cells was at least 90%. RNA was extracted using the RNeasy kit, and about 0.5 to 1 ug of the RNA was reverse transcribed with random hexamers. The immunoSEQ multiplex PCR assay, which covers 54 Vbeta and 13 Jbeta segments, was used to amplify TCR beta CDR3 regions. PCR amplification bias was corrected by using a synthetic template baseline for primer optimization and computational correction. Processing in the source paper ran as follows. Reads were annotated to V, D and J genes according to IMGT and were analyzed with immunoSEQ Analyzer, with only productive sequences retained. To calculate clonality, Shannon entropy was normalized by log2 of the number of productive unique sequences and then subtracted from one. For each patient and control, public and private clones were evaluated among the 100 most prevalent clones. A clone was defined as Susac-specific if it was absent from the healthy and MS cohorts, from some 1,100 published viral clones and from other ImmuneACCESS disease sequences. The raw public reads went through TCRdb reprocessing: fastp at Q25, MiXCR clone calling, in-frame beta chains kept. Merged by CDR3 protein, the rows form single entries marked with the most common genes and DNA. These V and J calls derive from TCRdb rather than the authors' analysis. Here the sample has some 210,000 distinct CDR3 sequences; approximately 94% occur a single time. 0.15% to 0.2% of the sample is in the top ten clones.

The data derive from a study of CD8 T cells in Susac syndrome (dated by TCRdb to between 2018 and 2020). In terms of the full investigation: Of the Susac syndrome patients who were sequenced, eight or nine were in clinical remission while six had clinically active disease. Whether CD8+ T cell activation and differentiation in Susac syndrome was antigen driven was tested using repertoire sequencing. At blood withdrawal, Susac syndrome patients were therapy-naive, treated with corticosteroids (with IVIg additionally given to some), or treated with IVIg alone.

General study outcomes and caveats: The study acknowledged that relatively few individuals were included in the TCR sequencing and HLA analysis. The CD4+ T cell repertoire of patients with Susac syndrome showed no detectable clonal expansion.

Its CDR3 holds 14 amino acids, cysteine through phenylalanine. CDR3 DNA is the only sequence kept; it has 42 bases, read in frame from the first base. V lost 4 bases and J lost 12 bases, and the count of bases not matched to a germline gene is 5. Looking up the germline V gene yields CDR1 ENHRY and CDR2 SYGVKD. Sequenced material: CD4+ T cells from PBMCs. The sequence joins TRBV10-3 to TRBJ2-1; 14 of the junction bases match TRBD2. This TCR was recovered from a human donor with Susac syndrome. CDR3 reads: CAISGGLAGGTQFF. The DNA is as follows: TGTGCCATCAGTGGTGGACTAGCGGGGGGAACGCAGTTCTTC.